This paragraph covers one TCR beta chain sequence. The CDR3 extends over 15 amino acids. V lost 4 bases and J lost 3, with 14 bases in between. Looked up from germline, CDR1 is SGDLS and CDR2 is YYNGEE. This specimen comes from a study of radiotherapy plus CTLA-4 blockade in lung cancer. Sequenced by immunoSEQ multiplex PCR; TCRdb stores in-frame clones only, minus some. Of about 80,000 clones in the sample, about four fifths were seen once. The TCR comes from a human donor with non-small cell lung cancer who had stable disease on radiotherapy plus ipilimumab. This sample comprised peripheral blood, obtained from a patient treated with radiotherapy plus ipilimumab. The chain joins TRBV9 to TRBJ1-3, with D perhaps matching TRBD1 (6 bases). This CDR3 is CASSPREGVGNTIYF. Written as DNA, the CDR3 is TGTGCCAGCAGCCCCCGGGAGGGGGTTGGAAACACCATATATTTT.